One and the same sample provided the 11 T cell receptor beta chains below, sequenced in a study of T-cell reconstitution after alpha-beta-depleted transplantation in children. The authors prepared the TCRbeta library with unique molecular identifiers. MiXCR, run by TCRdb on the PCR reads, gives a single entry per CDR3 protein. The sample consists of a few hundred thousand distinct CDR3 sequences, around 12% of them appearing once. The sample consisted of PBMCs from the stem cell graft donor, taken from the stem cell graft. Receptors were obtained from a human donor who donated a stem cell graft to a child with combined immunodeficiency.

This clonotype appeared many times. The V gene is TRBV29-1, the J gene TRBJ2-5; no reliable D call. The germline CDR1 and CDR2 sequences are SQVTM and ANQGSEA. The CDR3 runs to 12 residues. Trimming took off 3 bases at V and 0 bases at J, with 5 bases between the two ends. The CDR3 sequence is CSVEVYQETQYF. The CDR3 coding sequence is TGCAGCGTTGAGGTGTACCAAGAGACCCAGTACTTC.

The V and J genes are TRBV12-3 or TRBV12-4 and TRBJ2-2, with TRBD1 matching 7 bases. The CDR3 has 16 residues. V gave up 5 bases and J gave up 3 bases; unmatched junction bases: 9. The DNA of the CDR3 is TGTGCCAGCAGTCTCCAAGACAGGGTATACACCGGGGAGCTGTTTTTT. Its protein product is CASSLQDRVYTGELFF.

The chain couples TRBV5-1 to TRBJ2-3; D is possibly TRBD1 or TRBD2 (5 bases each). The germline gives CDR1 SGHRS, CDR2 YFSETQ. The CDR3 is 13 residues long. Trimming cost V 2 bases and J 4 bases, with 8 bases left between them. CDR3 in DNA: TGCGCCAGCAGCTTACAGGAGGCAGATACGCAGTATTTT. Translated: CASSLQEADTQYF. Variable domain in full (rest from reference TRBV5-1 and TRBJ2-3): KAGVTQTPRYLIKTRGQQVTLSCSPISGHRSVSWYQQTPGQGLQFLFEYFSETQRNKGNFPGRFSGRQFSNSRSEMNVSTLELGDSALYLCASSLQEADTQYFGPGTRLTVL.

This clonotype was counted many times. The CDR3 DNA reads as TGTGCCAGCACCTGGGCACCCAATCAGCCCCAGCATTTT. It codes for CASTWAPNQPQHF. The rearrangement links TRBV12-3 or TRBV12-4 to TRBJ1-5; the D is unclear. Between the trimmed V and J ends, which lost 7 bases and 3 bases, there was a span of 10 bases. The CDR3 runs to 13 residues.

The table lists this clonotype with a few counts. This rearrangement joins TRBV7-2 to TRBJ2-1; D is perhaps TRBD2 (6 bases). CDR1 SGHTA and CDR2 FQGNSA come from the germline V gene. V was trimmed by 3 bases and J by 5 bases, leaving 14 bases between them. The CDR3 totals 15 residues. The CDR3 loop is CASSLTAGTHNEQFF. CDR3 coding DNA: TGTGCCAGCAGCTTGACAGCGGGTACGCACAATGAGCAGTTCTTC.

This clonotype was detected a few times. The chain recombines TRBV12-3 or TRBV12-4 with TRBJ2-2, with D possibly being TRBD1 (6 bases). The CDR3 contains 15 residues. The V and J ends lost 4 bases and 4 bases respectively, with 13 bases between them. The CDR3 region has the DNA TGTGCCAGCAGTTCTTTAGGGGGTCCCACCGGGGAGCTGTTTTTT. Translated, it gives CASSSLGGPTGELFF.

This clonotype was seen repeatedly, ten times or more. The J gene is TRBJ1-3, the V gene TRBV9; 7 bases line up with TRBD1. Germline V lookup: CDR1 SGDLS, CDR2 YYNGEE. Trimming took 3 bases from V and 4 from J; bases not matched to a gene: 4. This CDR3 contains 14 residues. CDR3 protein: CASSGGGIGNTIYF. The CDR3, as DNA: TGTGCCAGCAGCGGAGGGGGCATCGGAAACACCATATATTTT. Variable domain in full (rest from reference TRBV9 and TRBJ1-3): DSGVTQTPKHLITATGQRVTLRCSPRSGDLSVYWYQQSLDQGLQFLIQYYNGEERAKGNILERFSAQQFPDLHSELNLSSLELGDSALYFCASSGGGIGNTIYFGEGSWLTVV.

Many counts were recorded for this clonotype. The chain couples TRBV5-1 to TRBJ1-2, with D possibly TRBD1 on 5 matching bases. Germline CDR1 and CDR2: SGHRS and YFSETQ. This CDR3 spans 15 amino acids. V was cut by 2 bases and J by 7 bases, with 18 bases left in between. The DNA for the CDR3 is TGCGCCAGCAGCTTCGAGGGGTGGTTGCGTTTTGGCTACACCTTC. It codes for CASSFEGWLRFGYTF.

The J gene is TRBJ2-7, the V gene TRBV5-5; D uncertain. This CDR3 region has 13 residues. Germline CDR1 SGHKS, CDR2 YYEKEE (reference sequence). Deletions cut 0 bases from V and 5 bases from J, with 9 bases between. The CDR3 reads CASSLVGSDEQYF. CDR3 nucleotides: TGTGCCAGCAGCTTGGTTGGAAGTGACGAGCAGTACTTC.

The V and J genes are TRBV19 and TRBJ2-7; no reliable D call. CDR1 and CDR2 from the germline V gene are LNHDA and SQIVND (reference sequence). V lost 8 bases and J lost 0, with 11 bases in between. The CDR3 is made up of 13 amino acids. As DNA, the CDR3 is TGTGCCAGTGCTCGAGAGGCCTCCTACGAGCAGTACTTC. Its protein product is CASAREASYEQYF. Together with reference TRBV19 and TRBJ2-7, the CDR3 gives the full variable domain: DGGITQSPKYLFRKEGQNVTLSCEQNLNHDAMYWYRQDPGQGLRLIYYSQIVNDFQKGDIAEGYSVSREKKESFPLTVTSAQKNPTAFYLCASAREASYEQYFGPGTRLTVT.

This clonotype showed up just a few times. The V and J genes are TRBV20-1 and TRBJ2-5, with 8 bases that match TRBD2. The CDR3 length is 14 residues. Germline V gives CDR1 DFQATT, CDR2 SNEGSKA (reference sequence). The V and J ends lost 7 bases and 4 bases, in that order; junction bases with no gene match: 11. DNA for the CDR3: TGCAGTGTCCTGAACCCACTAGCGGTAGAGACCCAGTACTTC. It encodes CSVLNPLAVETQYF.